The T cell receptor beta chain under discussion was sequenced for a study of blood T cell repertoires in COVID-19. On the study more broadly: Specimens from acute and convalescent COVID-19 originated in the United States, Italy and Spain. T cells, B-cell-depleted T cells, or PBMCs supplied cDNA or gDNA.

Authors' analysis steps: Nucleated cell counts were estimated from reference gene primer amplification. The repertoire was sequenced with immunoSEQ multiplex PCR; TCRdb's copy has only in-frame clones and lacks some. V and J calls and clone size follow that table, whereas D and trimming were derived from the DNA. This sample yields fewer than 150,000 clones, of which approximately 85% are seen a single time; about 3.2% belongs to the top ten. This clone was recorded only once. Source material: peripheral blood. The clonotype was recovered from a man in his fifties with acute or convalescent COVID-19.

The CDR3 loop is CASMGQESNQPQHF. In DNA form, the CDR3 reads TGTGCCAGCATGGGGCAGGAAAGCAATCAGCCCCAGCATTTT. V gene TRBV6-5 combines with J gene TRBJ1-5, with D perhaps matching TRBD1 (5 bases). Germline CDR1 reads MNHEY; CDR2 reads SVGAGI. V was cut by 7 bases and J by 1 base, with 11 bases left in between. The CDR3 sequence is 14 residues long.